This T cell receptor beta chain comes out of a study of blood T cells in healthy people across ages. Whole-study results and caveats: Estimates drawn from one million T cells were deemed to understate diversity. Donors of long life had a larger count of naive CD4+ cells and greater diversity than aged donors.

A J-beta primer mix and a sample-barcoded 5' primer were used in a second PCR of roughly 7 to 12 cycles. TCRdb reanalysed the 5' RACE reads using MiXCR and keeps one entry per CDR3 protein. The sample records just under 550,000 distinct CDR3 sequences, more than 20% being singletons. On this clonotype: Its specificity is unknown.

The data were also submitted as part of a second study, on T cells of mothers and their children. That publication notes: Reads obtained per mother exceeded 10 million TCR beta CDR3 reads, with roughly 3 million obtained per child.

This receptor was obtained from a boy under 18 in good health. Sequenced sample: blood.

As DNA, the CDR3 is TGTGCCAGCAGTTTAAGGCAGGCCACAGATACGCAGTATTTT. Translated: CASSLRQATDTQYF. The chain combines TRBV27 with TRBJ2-3, with D hard to call. CDR1 and CDR2 (germline): MNHEY, SMNVEV (reference sequence). This CDR3 comprises 14 residues. V dropped 2 bases and J dropped 2 bases, with 8 bases sitting between them.